The rows below give T cell receptor beta chains drawn from one sample of a study of shared clonotypes between healthy human individuals. TCRdb keeps only in-frame clones here, not all; method: immunoSEQ multiplex PCR. Counted here are just over 2,000,000 clones, roughly 96% occurring once; the ten biggest clones make up about 0.13%. The sequenced sample consisted of naive CD4+ T cells sorted from blood. The receptors here all came from a man aged 18-30 years in good health. Each CDR3 is given with its conserved first and last residue. The order of the fields is J gene, V gene, D gene, clone size, CDR3 protein, CDR3 DNA. A D gene is named only where the DNA matches it firmly. Size tells how often a clone was seen (once, few, many) or the class of an expanded clone, and some rows leave it out.

J gene: TRBJ1-2
V gene: TRBV5-4
D gene: NA
clone size: few
CDR3 protein: CASSGRAAGYTF
CDR3 DNA: TGTGCCAGCTCGGGGCGTGCGGCTGGCTACACCTTC

J gene: TRBJ1-3
V gene: TRBV19
D gene: NA
clone size: NA
CDR3 protein: CATKESHSGNTIYF
CDR3 DNA: TGTGCCACCAAGGAGTCCCACTCTGGAAACACCATATATTTT

J gene: TRBJ1-5
V gene: TRBV28
D gene: TRBD1
clone size: NA
CDR3 protein: CASTDRVQPQHF
CDR3 DNA: TGTGCCAGCACCGACAGGGTTCAGCCCCAGCATTTT

J gene: TRBJ2-7
V gene: TRBV7-8
D gene: TRBD2
clone size: once
CDR3 protein: CASSLARLAVSHEQYF
CDR3 DNA: TGTGCCAGCAGCTTAGCGAGGCTAGCGGTCTCTCACGAGCAGTACTTC

J gene: TRBJ2-1
V gene: TRBV29-1
D gene: NA
clone size: NA
CDR3 protein: CSAGRGLTNEQFF
CDR3 DNA: TGCAGCGCAGGCCGGGGGTTAACCAATGAGCAGTTCTTC

J gene: TRBJ2-7
V gene: TRBV28
D gene: NA
clone size: NA
CDR3 protein: CASKGQISTYEQYF
CDR3 DNA: TGTGCCTCCAAGGGGCAGATATCGACCTACGAGCAGTACTTC

J gene: TRBJ1-1
V gene: TRBV9
D gene: NA
clone size: NA
CDR3 protein: CASSVAIYTEAFF
CDR3 DNA: TGTGCCAGCAGCGTAGCAATTTACACTGAAGCTTTCTTT

J gene: TRBJ1-5
V gene: TRBV10-2
D gene: NA
clone size: NA
CDR3 protein: CASSETGSNQPQHF
CDR3 DNA: TGCGCCAGCAGTGAGACAGGTAGCAATCAGCCCCAGCATTTT

J gene: TRBJ1-6
V gene: TRBV19
D gene: TRBD1
clone size: NA
CDR3 protein: CASTTQGAAHNSPLHF
CDR3 DNA: TGTGCCAGTACCACACAGGGGGCCGCCCATAATTCACCCCTCCACTTT

J gene: TRBJ2-7
V gene: TRBV5-1
D gene: NA
clone size: NA
CDR3 protein: CASSFSSYYEQYF
CDR3 DNA: TGCGCCAGCAGCTTCTCCTCGTACTACGAGCAGTACTTC

J gene: TRBJ2-5
V gene: TRBV10-3
D gene: TRBD2
clone size: NA
CDR3 protein: CAIRASGRAGETQYF
CDR3 DNA: TGTGCCATCAGGGCTAGCGGGAGGGCCGGAGAGACCCAGTACTTC

J gene: TRBJ1-6
V gene: TRBV27
D gene: NA
clone size: NA
CDR3 protein: CASSLYDSSYNSPLHF
CDR3 DNA: TGTGCCAGCAGTTTATATGACAGCTCCTATAATTCACCCCTCCACTTT

J gene: TRBJ2-2
V gene: TRBV11-2
D gene: NA
clone size: once
CDR3 protein: CASSLEGKKNTGELFF
CDR3 DNA: TGTGCCAGCAGCTTAGAAGGCAAAAAGAACACCGGGGAGCTGTTTTTT

J gene: TRBJ2-5
V gene: TRBV5-1
D gene: NA
clone size: NA
CDR3 protein: CASSLDLLIFTGVYQETQYF
CDR3 DNA: TGCGCCAGCAGCTTGGATCTGCTTATATTCACGGGGGTTTACCAAGAGACCCAGTACTTC

J gene: TRBJ1-5
V gene: TRBV30
D gene: NA
clone size: NA
CDR3 protein: CAWKDSYHQPQHF
CDR3 DNA: TGTGCCTGGAAGGACAGCTACCATCAGCCCCAGCATTTT

J gene: TRBJ2-1
V gene: TRBV19
D gene: NA
clone size: NA
CDR3 protein: CASRVGRNNEQFF
CDR3 DNA: TGTGCCAGTAGGGTCGGCAGGAACAATGAGCAGTTCTTC

J gene: TRBJ2-7
V gene: TRBV7-2
D gene: NA
clone size: once
CDR3 protein: CASSPAPGHVYEQYF
CDR3 DNA: TGTGCCAGCAGCCCGGCGCCGGGACATGTATACGAGCAGTACTTC

J gene: TRBJ2-6
V gene: TRBV9
D gene: TRBD1
clone size: NA
CDR3 protein: CASSGQGNRNSGANVLTF
CDR3 DNA: TGTGCCAGCAGCGGACAGGGAAACCGGAACTCTGGGGCCAACGTCCTGACTTTC

J gene: TRBJ1-6
V gene: TRBV7-2
D gene: TRBD1
clone size: once
CDR3 protein: CASSLGGQGGNSPLHF
CDR3 DNA: TGTGCCAGCAGCTTAGGGGGACAGGGTGGGAATTCACCCCTCCACTTT

J gene: TRBJ2-5
V gene: TRBV9
D gene: TRBD1
clone size: NA
CDR3 protein: CASSVEPGGETQYF
CDR3 DNA: TGTGCCAGCAGCGTAGAGCCAGGGGGAGAGACCCAGTACTTC

J gene: TRBJ2-2
V gene: TRBV19
D gene: NA
clone size: NA
CDR3 protein: CASSPSGWNTGELFF
CDR3 DNA: TGTGCCAGTAGTCCCTCGGGGTGGAACACCGGGGAGCTGTTTTTT

J gene: TRBJ2-7
V gene: TRBV2
D gene: NA
clone size: NA
CDR3 protein: CASSVGRDGYEQYF
CDR3 DNA: TGTGCCAGCAGTGTAGGCAGGGACGGCTACGAGCAGTACTTC

J gene: TRBJ1-2
V gene: TRBV10-3
D gene: NA
clone size: NA
CDR3 protein: CAISDQGDYGYTF
CDR3 DNA: TGTGCCATCAGCGATCAGGGTGACTATGGCTACACCTTC

J gene: TRBJ2-5
V gene: TRBV18
D gene: NA
clone size: NA
CDR3 protein: CASSPTGTQETQYF
CDR3 DNA: TGTGCCAGCTCACCGACCGGGACACAAGAGACCCAGTACTTC

J gene: TRBJ1-5
V gene: TRBV5-1
D gene: NA
clone size: NA
CDR3 protein: CASSLGGGNQPQHF
CDR3 DNA: TGCGCCAGCAGCTTGGGAGGGGGCAATCAGCCCCAGCATTTT

J gene: TRBJ2-3
V gene: TRBV27
D gene: TRBD2
clone size: NA
CDR3 protein: CASSLWGGNTDTQYF
CDR3 DNA: TGTGCCAGCAGTTTATGGGGGGGGAACACAGATACGCAGTATTTT

J gene: TRBJ2-3
V gene: TRBV27
D gene: NA
clone size: once
CDR3 protein: CASRELSAGTTDTQYF
CDR3 DNA: TGTGCCAGCAGAGAGCTCAGTGCGGGGACCACAGATACGCAGTATTTT

J gene: TRBJ1-1
V gene: TRBV2
D gene: NA
clone size: NA
CDR3 protein: CASSEFGRLYTEAFF
CDR3 DNA: TGTGCCAGCAGTGAGTTTGGGCGTCTGTACACTGAAGCTTTCTTT

J gene: TRBJ2-3
V gene: TRBV7-2
D gene: NA
clone size: NA
CDR3 protein: CASSATGTHPADTQYF
CDR3 DNA: TGTGCCAGCAGCGCTACCGGGACCCACCCTGCAGATACGCAGTATTTT

J gene: TRBJ2-7
V gene: TRBV30
D gene: NA
clone size: NA
CDR3 protein: CAWGTGHSYEQYF
CDR3 DNA: TGTGCCTGGGGGACCGGGCACTCCTACGAGCAGTACTTC

J gene: TRBJ2-7
V gene: TRBV7-2
D gene: NA
clone size: NA
CDR3 protein: CASSSTGTKYEQYF
CDR3 DNA: TGTGCCAGCAGCTCGACAGGGACTAAGTACGAGCAGTACTTC

J gene: TRBJ2-5
V gene: TRBV29-1
D gene: NA
clone size: NA
CDR3 protein: CSVDGSGQETQYF
CDR3 DNA: TGCAGCGTTGATGGTTCAGGGCAAGAGACCCAGTACTTC

J gene: TRBJ2-3
V gene: TRBV6-5
D gene: NA
clone size: NA
CDR3 protein: CASRTLAQDSDTQYF
CDR3 DNA: TGTGCCAGCAGGACACTAGCCCAAGACTCAGATACGCAGTATTTT

J gene: TRBJ2-1
V gene: TRBV2
D gene: NA
clone size: NA
CDR3 protein: CASSGQGGEQFF
CDR3 DNA: TGTGCCAGCAGTGGACAGGGAGGTGAGCAGTTCTTC

J gene: TRBJ2-6
V gene: TRBV11-2
D gene: NA
clone size: NA
CDR3 protein: CASSPVGGSGANVLTF
CDR3 DNA: TGTGCCAGCAGCCCCGTTGGGGGGTCTGGGGCCAACGTCCTGACTTTC

J gene: TRBJ2-7
V gene: TRBV2
D gene: NA
clone size: NA
CDR3 protein: CASSEAKGLGAYEQYF
CDR3 DNA: TGTGCCAGCAGTGAAGCGAAAGGGTTGGGGGCCTACGAGCAGTACTTC

J gene: TRBJ1-1
V gene: TRBV28
D gene: NA
clone size: once
CDR3 protein: CASSLPGARDEAFF
CDR3 DNA: TGTGCCAGCAGTTTACCCGGGGCCAGAGATGAAGCTTTCTTT

J gene: TRBJ2-3
V gene: TRBV7-7
D gene: NA
clone size: NA
CDR3 protein: CASSPQGIGTDTQYF
CDR3 DNA: TGTGCTAGCAGCCCGCAGGGGATCGGCACAGATACGCAGTATTTT

J gene: TRBJ2-1
V gene: TRBV10-3
D gene: TRBD1
clone size: NA
CDR3 protein: CAISTGTGGYNEQFF
CDR3 DNA: TGTGCCATCAGTACCGGGACAGGGGGCTACAATGAGCAGTTCTTC

J gene: TRBJ2-3
V gene: TRBV11-2
D gene: NA
clone size: NA
CDR3 protein: CASSLAVDTQYF
CDR3 DNA: TGTGCCAGCAGCTTAGCAGTAGATACGCAGTATTTT

J gene: TRBJ2-7
V gene: TRBV9
D gene: NA
clone size: NA
CDR3 protein: CASSVPGPYEQYF
CDR3 DNA: TGTGCCAGCAGCGTCCCGGGGCCTTACGAGCAGTACTTC

J gene: TRBJ2-5
V gene: TRBV2
D gene: NA
clone size: NA
CDR3 protein: CASKVPQETQYF
CDR3 DNA: TGTGCCAGCAAGGTGCCCCAAGAGACCCAGTACTTC

J gene: TRBJ2-1
V gene: TRBV28
D gene: NA
clone size: NA
CDR3 protein: CASTPPIGGNNEQFF
CDR3 DNA: TGTGCCAGCACCCCCCCTATCGGGGGCAACAATGAGCAGTTCTTC

J gene: TRBJ2-1
V gene: TRBV6-6
D gene: TRBD2
clone size: NA
CDR3 protein: CASSYAIAGYNEQFF
CDR3 DNA: TGTGCCAGCAGTTACGCAATAGCGGGGTACAATGAGCAGTTCTTC

J gene: TRBJ2-3
V gene: TRBV2
D gene: TRBD2
clone size: NA
CDR3 protein: CASSGEGLAGADTQYF
CDR3 DNA: TGTGCCAGCAGTGGAGAGGGACTAGCGGGAGCAGATACGCAGTATTTT